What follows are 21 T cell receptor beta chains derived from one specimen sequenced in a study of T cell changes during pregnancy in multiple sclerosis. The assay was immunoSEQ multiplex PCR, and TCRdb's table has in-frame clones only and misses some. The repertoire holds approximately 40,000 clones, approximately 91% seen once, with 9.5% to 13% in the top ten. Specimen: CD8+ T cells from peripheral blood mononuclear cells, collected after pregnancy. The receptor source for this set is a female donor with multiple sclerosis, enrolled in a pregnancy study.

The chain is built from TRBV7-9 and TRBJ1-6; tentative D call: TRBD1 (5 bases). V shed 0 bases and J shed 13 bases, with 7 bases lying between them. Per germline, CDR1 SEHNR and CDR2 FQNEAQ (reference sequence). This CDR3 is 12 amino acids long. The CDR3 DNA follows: TGTGCCAGCAGCTTAGCGGGGGGGCCCCTCCACTTT. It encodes CASSLAGGPLHF.

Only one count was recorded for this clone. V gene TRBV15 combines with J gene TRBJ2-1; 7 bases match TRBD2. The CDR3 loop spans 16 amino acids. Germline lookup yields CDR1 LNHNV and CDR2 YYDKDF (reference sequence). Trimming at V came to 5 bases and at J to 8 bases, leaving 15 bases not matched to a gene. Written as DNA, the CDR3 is TGTGCCACCAGCGGACTAGATGTCGGAGGTCGAGATGAGCAGTTCTTC. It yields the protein CATSGLDVGGRDEQFF.

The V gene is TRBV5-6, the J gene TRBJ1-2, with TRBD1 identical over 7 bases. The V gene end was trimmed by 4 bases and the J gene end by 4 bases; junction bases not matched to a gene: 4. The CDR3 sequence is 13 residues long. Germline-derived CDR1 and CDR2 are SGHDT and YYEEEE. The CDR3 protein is CASSLDRVYGYTF. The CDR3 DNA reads TGTGCCAGCAGCCTTGACAGGGTCTATGGCTACACCTTC.

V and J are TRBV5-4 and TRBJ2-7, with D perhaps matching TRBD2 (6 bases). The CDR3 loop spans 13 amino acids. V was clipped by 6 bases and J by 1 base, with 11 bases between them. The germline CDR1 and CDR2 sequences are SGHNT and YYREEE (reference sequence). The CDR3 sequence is CASTNRESYEQYF. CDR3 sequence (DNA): TGTGCCAGCACCAACCGGGAGTCCTACGAGCAGTACTTC.

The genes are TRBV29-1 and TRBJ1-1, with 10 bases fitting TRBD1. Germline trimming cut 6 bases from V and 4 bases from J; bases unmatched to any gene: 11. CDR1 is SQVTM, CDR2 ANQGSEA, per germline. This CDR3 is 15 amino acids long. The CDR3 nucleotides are TGCAGCGTGACGGGGGACAGGGGACTCGGCACTGAAGCTTTCTTT. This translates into CSVTGDRGLGTEAFF.

CDR3 loop: CATEKGTGGVLDAFF. The CDR3 coding sequence is TGTGCCACAGAAAAGGGGACAGGGGGTGTATTGGACGCTTTCTTT. This chain joins TRBV15 and TRBJ1-1, with TRBD1 matching 11 bases. CDR3 length: 15 amino acids. From germline, CDR1 is LNHNV and CDR2 YYDKDF (reference sequence). V lost 9 bases, J lost 11 bases, and 17 bases stayed unmatched.

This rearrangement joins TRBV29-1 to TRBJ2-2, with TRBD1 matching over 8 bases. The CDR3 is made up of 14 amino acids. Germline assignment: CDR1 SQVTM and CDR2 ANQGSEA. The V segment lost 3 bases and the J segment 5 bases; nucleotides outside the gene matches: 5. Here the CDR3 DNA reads TGCAGCGTTGACGTCAGGGGGCTAACCGGGGAGCTGTTTTTT. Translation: CSVDVRGLTGELFF.

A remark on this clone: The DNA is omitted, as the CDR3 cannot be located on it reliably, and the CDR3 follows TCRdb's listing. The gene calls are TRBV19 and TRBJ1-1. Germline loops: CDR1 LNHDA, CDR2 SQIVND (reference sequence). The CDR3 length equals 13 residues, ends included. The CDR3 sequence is CASTSGGPTEAFF.

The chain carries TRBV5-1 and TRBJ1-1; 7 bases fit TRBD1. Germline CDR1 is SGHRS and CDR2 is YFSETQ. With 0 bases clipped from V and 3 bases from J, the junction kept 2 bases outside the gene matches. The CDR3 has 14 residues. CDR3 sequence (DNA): TGCGCCAGCAGCTTGGAAACAGGGGACACTGAAGCTTTCTTT. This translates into CASSLETGDTEAFF.

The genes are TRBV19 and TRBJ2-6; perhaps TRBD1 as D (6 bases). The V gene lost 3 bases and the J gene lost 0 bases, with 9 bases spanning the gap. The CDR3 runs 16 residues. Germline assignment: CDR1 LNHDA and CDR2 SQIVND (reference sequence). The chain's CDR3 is CASSIDRFSGANVLTF. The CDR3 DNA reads TGTGCCAGTAGTATCGACAGGTTCTCTGGGGCCAACGTCCTGACTTTC. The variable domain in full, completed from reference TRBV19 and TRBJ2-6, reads DGGITQSPKYLFRKEGQNVTLSCEQNLNHDAMYWYRQDPGQGLRLIYYSQIVNDFQKGDIAEGYSVSREKKESFPLTVTSAQKNPTAFYLCASSIDRFSGANVLTFGAGSRLTVL.

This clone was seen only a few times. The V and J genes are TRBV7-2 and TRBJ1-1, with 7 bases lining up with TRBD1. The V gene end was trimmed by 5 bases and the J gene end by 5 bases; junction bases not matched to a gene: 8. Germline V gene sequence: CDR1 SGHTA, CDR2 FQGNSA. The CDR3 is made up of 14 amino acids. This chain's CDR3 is CASSQRQGVTEAFF. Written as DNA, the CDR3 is TGTGCCAGCAGCCAACGACAGGGAGTTACTGAAGCTTTCTTT. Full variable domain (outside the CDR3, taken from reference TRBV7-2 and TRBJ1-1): GAGVSQSPSNKVTEKGKDVELRCDPISGHTALYWYRQSLGQGLEFLIYFQGNSAPDKSGLPSDRFSAERTGGSVSTLTIQRTQQEDSAVYLCASSQRQGVTEAFFGQGTRLTVV.

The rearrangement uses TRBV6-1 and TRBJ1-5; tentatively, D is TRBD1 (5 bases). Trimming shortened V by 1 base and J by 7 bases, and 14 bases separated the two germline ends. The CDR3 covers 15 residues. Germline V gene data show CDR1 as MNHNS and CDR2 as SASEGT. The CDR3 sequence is CASSEVGGRAQPQHF. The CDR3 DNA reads TGTGCCAGCAGTGAAGTGGGGGGTAGAGCACAGCCCCAGCATTTT.

The CDR3 DNA follows: TGTGCCAGCAGCTTCGTGACGGGAGGGTTGGGAAATTCACCCCTCCACTTT. Encoded protein: CASSFVTGGLGNSPLHF. V usage is TRBV7-9 and J usage is TRBJ1-6; D not resolved. From germline, CDR1 is SEHNR and CDR2 FQNEAQ (reference sequence). Trimming shortened V by 3 bases and J by 7 bases, and 19 bases separated the two germline ends. The CDR3 covers 17 residues.

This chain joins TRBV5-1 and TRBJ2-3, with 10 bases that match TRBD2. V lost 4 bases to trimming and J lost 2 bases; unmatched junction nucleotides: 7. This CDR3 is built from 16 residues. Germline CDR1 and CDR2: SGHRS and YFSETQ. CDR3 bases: TGCGCCAGCAGCCGGACTAGCGGACGGTACACAGATACGCAGTATTTT. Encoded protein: CASSRTSGRYTDTQYF.

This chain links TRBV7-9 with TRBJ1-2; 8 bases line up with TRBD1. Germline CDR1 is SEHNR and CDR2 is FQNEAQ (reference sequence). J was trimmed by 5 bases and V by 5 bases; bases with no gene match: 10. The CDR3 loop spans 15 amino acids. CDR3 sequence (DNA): TGTGCCAGCAGCCCCAGGACAGGGACGGGGTATGGCTACACCTTC. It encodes CASSPRTGTGYGYTF.

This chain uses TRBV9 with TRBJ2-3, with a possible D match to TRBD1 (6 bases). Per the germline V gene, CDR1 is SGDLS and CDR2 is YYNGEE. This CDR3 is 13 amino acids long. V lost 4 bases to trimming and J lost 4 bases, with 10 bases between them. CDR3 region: CASSPYRADTQYF. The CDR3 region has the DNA TGTGCCAGCAGCCCCTACAGGGCAGATACGCAGTATTTT.

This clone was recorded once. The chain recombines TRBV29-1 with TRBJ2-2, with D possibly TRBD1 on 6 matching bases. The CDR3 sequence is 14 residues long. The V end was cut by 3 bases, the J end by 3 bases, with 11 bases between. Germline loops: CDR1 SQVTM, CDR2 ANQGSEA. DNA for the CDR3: TGCAGCGTTGAGGTTACAGGGTACACCGGGGAGCTGTTTTTT. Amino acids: CSVEVTGYTGELFF.

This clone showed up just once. DNA for the CDR3: TGTGCCAGCAGCTTAATAGCGGGAGGAGGGTCGGAGACCCAGTACTTC. This encodes CASSLIAGGGSETQYF. The chain links TRBV7-2 to TRBJ2-5; TRBD2 agrees at 10 bases. CDR1 is SGHTA and CDR2 is FQGNSA in the germline V gene. This CDR3 spans 16 amino acids. Losses at the gene ends were 2 bases for V and 5 bases for J; bases not matched to a gene: 8.

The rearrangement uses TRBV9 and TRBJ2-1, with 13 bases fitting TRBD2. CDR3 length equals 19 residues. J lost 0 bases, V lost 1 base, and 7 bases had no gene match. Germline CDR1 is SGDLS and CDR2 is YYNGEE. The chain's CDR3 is CASSVSKGLAGSSYNEQFF. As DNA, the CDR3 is TGTGCCAGCAGCGTATCGAAGGGACTAGCGGGAAGCTCCTACAATGAGCAGTTCTTC.

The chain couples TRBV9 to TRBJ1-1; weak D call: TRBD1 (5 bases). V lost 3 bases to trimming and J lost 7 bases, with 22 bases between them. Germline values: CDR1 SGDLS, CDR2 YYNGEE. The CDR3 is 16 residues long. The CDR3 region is CASSDGPQGNGIEAFF. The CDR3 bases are TGTGCCAGCAGCGACGGCCCCCAGGGTAATGGCATTGAAGCTTTCTTT.

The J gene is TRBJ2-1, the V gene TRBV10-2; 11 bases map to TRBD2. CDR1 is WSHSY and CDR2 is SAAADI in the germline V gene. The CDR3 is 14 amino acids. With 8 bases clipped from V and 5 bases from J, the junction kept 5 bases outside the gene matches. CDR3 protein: CASWLGLADNEQFF. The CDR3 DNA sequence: TGCGCCAGCTGGTTGGGACTAGCGGACAATGAGCAGTTCTTC.